Below, 32 T cell receptor beta chains from the same sample are listed, as sequenced in a study of cytomegalovirus exposure and HLA in healthy donors. TCRdb keeps only in-frame clones here, not all; method: immunoSEQ multiplex PCR. The table records approximately 56,000 clones, about 92% of them present only once. Material for sequencing was PBMCs. The receptors originated from a man aged 18 to 30 in good health and CMV-seronegative.

The genes are TRBV29-1 and TRBJ2-1; 7 nucleotides agree with TRBD2. Trimming took 5 bases from V and 2 from J; bases not matched to a gene: 3. This CDR3 is 13 amino acids long. In germline, CDR1 is SQVTM, CDR2 ANQGSEA. For the CDR3, the DNA is TGCAGCGTTTTCACTAGCGCCTACAATGAGCAGTTCTTC. Protein sequence: CSVFTSAYNEQFF.

This sequence joins TRBV18 and TRBJ2-3, with TRBD1 identical over 12 bases. V was clipped by 1 base and J by 4 bases; unmatched bases: 9. Germline CDR1 and CDR2: KGHSH and LQKENI. This CDR3 spans 18 amino acids. The CDR3 here is CASSPRLMGTGGSDTQYF. The CDR3 bases are TGTGCCAGCTCACCACGACTCATGGGGACAGGGGGCTCAGATACGCAGTATTTT.

The chain uses TRBV18 and TRBJ1-2, with D maybe TRBD1 (6 bases). The CDR3 extends over 13 amino acids. Trimming removed 5 bases at V and 8 bases at J, with 15 bases between. The germline CDR1 and CDR2 sequences are KGHSH and LQKENI. The DNA of the CDR3 is TGTGCCAGCTCATCGGGGGGGGCGAGGGGCTACACCTTC. Translating gives CASSSGGARGYTF.

Remarks on this clone: At one of its ends the junction is not consistent with the germline gene, which may arise from a read error. V usage is TRBV5-1 and J usage is TRBJ2-3, with D perhaps TRBD2 (6 bases). CDR3 size: 15 residues. CDR1 SGHRS and CDR2 YFSETQ come from the germline V gene. The DNA of the CDR3 is TGCGCCAACAGCTTTTTTGGGTCGGGAGCAGATACGCAGTATTTT. This translates into CANSFFGSGADTQYF.

The chain uses TRBV27 and TRBJ2-3, with 8 nucleotides matching TRBD2. This CDR3 is built from 18 residues. The germline V gene has CDR1 MNHEY and CDR2 SMNVEV (reference sequence). Unmatched junction bases numbered 16, after V lost 3 bases and J lost 5 bases. The CDR3 spells CASSFRKTPTSVRDTQYF. The CDR3, as DNA: TGTGCCAGCAGTTTCCGTAAAACCCCGACTAGCGTCAGAGATACGCAGTATTTT.

This clone was counted once. The chain carries TRBV7-2 and TRBJ2-1, with 10 positions matching TRBD2. The V gene end was trimmed by 1 base and the J gene end by 1 base; junction bases not matched to a gene: 4. The CDR3 is 17 amino acids. Germline V CDR1 and CDR2: SGHTA, FQGNSA. The CDR3: CASSLVRAGGSYNEQFF. The DNA of the CDR3 is TGTGCCAGCAGCTTAGTTCGAGCGGGAGGGTCCTACAATGAGCAGTTCTTC.

The chain links TRBV13 to TRBJ2-1; 8 bases match TRBD1. The CDR3 contains 15 residues. V shed 4 bases, J shed 1 base, and the junction held 3 bases outside the gene matches. Germline CDR1 is PRHDT and CDR2 is FYEKMQ (reference sequence). In DNA, the CDR3 is TGTGCCAGCAGCTCGCGACAGGGGTCCTACAATGAGCAGTTCTTC. This sequence encodes CASSSRQGSYNEQFF.

This chain uses TRBV7-3 with TRBJ2-1; D may be TRBD1 (5 bases). In germline, CDR1 is SGHTA, CDR2 FQGTGA. V was cut by 6 bases and J by 5 bases, with 17 bases left in between. The CDR3 extends over 15 amino acids. This CDR3 is CASRQDSRLHNEQFF. CDR3 DNA: TGTGCCAGCAGACAAGACAGCCGCCTTCACAATGAGCAGTTCTTC.

This clone appeared once. The chain links TRBV7-9 to TRBJ2-2, with D perhaps matching TRBD2 (7 bases). The germline V gene has CDR1 SEHNR and CDR2 FQNEAQ (reference sequence). With 1 base removed from V and 0 bases from J, the gap between germline ends came to 18 bases. The CDR3 has 19 residues. CDR3 DNA: TGTGCCAGCAGCTTAGGTGGGTCGGGGGGCGACACGAACACCGGGGAGCTGTTTTTT. Translation gives CASSLGGSGGDTNTGELFF.

The chain links TRBV15 to TRBJ2-5; the match to TRBD1 covers 7 bases. V shed 0 bases and J 1 base; nucleotides not matched to a gene: 5. This CDR3 has 16 residues. Germline V gives CDR1 LNHNV, CDR2 YYDKDF (reference sequence). The DNA for the CDR3 is TGTGCCACCAGCAGAGATATAAGGGGGCGCCAAGAGACCCAGTACTTC. Translated: CATSRDIRGRQETQYF.

The V gene is TRBV27, the J gene TRBJ2-1, with 10 bases that match TRBD2. From germline, CDR1 is MNHEY and CDR2 SMNVEV (reference sequence). The CDR3 runs 17 residues. Unmatched junction bases numbered 13, after V lost 5 bases and J lost 6 bases. In DNA, the CDR3 is TGTGCCAGCAGTCCGGTCAGAAGCGGGAGGGCCTCCAATGAGCAGTTCTTC. This translates into CASSPVRSGRASNEQFF.

This sequence joins TRBV9 and TRBJ2-1, with 13 bases lining up with TRBD2. CDR3 length: 15 amino acids. Per germline, CDR1 SGDLS and CDR2 YYNGEE. After removal of 5 bases from V and 7 bases from J, the junction contained 6 bases not matched to a gene. In DNA form, the CDR3 reads TGTGCCAGCAGTGGGAGGACTAGCGGGAGTAATGAGCAGTTCTTC. This gives the protein CASSGRTSGSNEQFF.

The V call is TRBV11-2, the J call TRBJ2-7, with a weak D call TRBD1 (5 bases). CDR3 size: 14 residues. The V and J ends lost 2 bases and 2 bases respectively, with 10 bases between them. CDR1 and CDR2 (germline): SGHAT, FQNNGV. For the CDR3, the DNA is TGTGCCAGCAGCTTACCCAGGGCTGCCTACGAGCAGTACTTC. It is translated as CASSLPRAAYEQYF.

The chain employs TRBV18 and TRBJ2-2; unclear D gene. V was clipped by 2 bases and J by 4 bases, with 5 bases between them. This CDR3 is 13 amino acids long. In germline, CDR1 is KGHSH, CDR2 LQKENI. CDR3 residues: CASSPISTGELFF. CDR3 nucleotide sequence: TGTGCCAGCTCACCAATCAGCACCGGGGAGCTGTTTTTT.

The chain links TRBV7-2 to TRBJ2-1; 14 bases fit TRBD2. The CDR3 runs 16 residues. From germline, CDR1 is SGHTA and CDR2 FQGNSA. The ends lost 5 bases at V and 10 bases at J; junction bases unmatched: 10. The DNA of the CDR3 is TGTGCCAGCAGCCTCGGGGGACTAGCGGGAGCGGAAGAGCAGTTCTTC. Its translation is CASSLGGLAGAEEQFF. Complete variable domain (other parts from reference TRBV7-2 and TRBJ2-1): GAGVSQSPSNKVTEKGKDVELRCDPISGHTALYWYRQSLGQGLEFLIYFQGNSAPDKSGLPSDRFSAERTGGSVSTLTIQRTQQEDSAVYLCASSLGGLAGAEEQFFGPGTRLTVL.

V and J are TRBV6-1 and TRBJ2-7, with 13 nucleotides matching TRBD2. V trimming: 5 bases; J trimming: 3 bases; junction bases outside the gene matches: 4. Germline CDR1 reads MNHNS; CDR2 reads SASEGT. The CDR3 is made up of 15 amino acids. This CDR3 is CASSRTSGSYYEQYF. The CDR3 DNA follows: TGTGCCAGCAGTCGGACTAGCGGGAGCTACTACGAGCAGTACTTC.

This chain links TRBV7-8 with TRBJ2-5; a weak D match, TRBD2 (7 bases). Judging by the DNA end, TRBJ2-7 fits better; the J call may be wrong. Germline CDR1 SGHVS, CDR2 FQNEAQ. The CDR3 is made up of 14 amino acids. CDR3 nucleotides: TGTGCCAGCAGCCGTACCGGGGGGCTCTACGAGCAGTACTTC. Translated, it gives CASSRTGGLYEQYF.

The chain uses TRBV27 and TRBJ2-7; TRBD2 matches 10 bases. CDR3 size: 15 residues. Trimming took 2 bases from V and 4 from J; bases not matched to a gene: 5. Germline loops: CDR1 MNHEY, CDR2 SMNVEV (reference sequence). This CDR3 is CASSLASGSTYEQYF. The CDR3 nucleotides read TGTGCCAGCAGTTTAGCTAGCGGGAGTACATACGAGCAGTACTTC.

The chain couples TRBV7-2 to TRBJ2-5; D is uncertain. The length of the CDR3 is 14 residues. V lost 1 base and J lost 0, with 6 bases in between. Germline CDR1 reads SGHTA; CDR2 reads FQGNSA. CDR3 protein: CASSLVSYQETQYF. CDR3 in DNA: TGTGCCAGCAGCTTAGTATCCTACCAAGAGACCCAGTACTTC.

V usage is TRBV27 and J usage is TRBJ2-7, with D possibly being TRBD2 (7 bases). V was trimmed by 8 bases and J by 6 bases, leaving 17 bases between them. The CDR3 contains 13 residues. The germline V gene encodes CDR1 MNHEY and CDR2 SMNVEV (reference sequence). The CDR3 nucleotides are TGTGCCAGCCGACCCTCGGGGGGCCGCGAGCAGTACTTC. Translation: CASRPSGGREQYF.

V and J are TRBV7-2 and TRBJ2-1; D gene uncertain. There are 11 residues in the CDR3. V lost 5 bases, J lost 10 bases, and 9 bases lay in between. Germline values: CDR1 SGHTA, CDR2 FQGNSA. The CDR3 region is CASSPAREQFF. The CDR3 DNA sequence: TGTGCCAGCAGCCCCGCGAGGGAGCAGTTCTTC.

The J gene is TRBJ1-5, the V gene TRBV25-1; D perhaps matches TRBD1 (6 bases). In germline, CDR1 is MGHDK, CDR2 SYGVNS. The CDR3 is made up of 13 amino acids. V lost 4 bases and J lost 7, with 11 bases in between. The CDR3 DNA follows: TGTGCCAGCAGTGCGGACAGTCTCCAGCCCCAGCATTTT. Encoded protein: CASSADSLQPQHF.

The chain is built from TRBV19 and TRBJ2-5, with D possibly matching TRBD2 (5 bases). There are 14 residues in the CDR3. In germline, CDR1 is LNHDA, CDR2 SQIVND (reference sequence). Trimming cost V 2 bases and J 2 bases, with 9 bases left between them. The DNA for the CDR3 is TGTGCCAGTAGTATAACAGACTATCAAGAGACCCAGTACTTC. As protein: CASSITDYQETQYF.

The gene calls are TRBV25-1 and TRBJ2-3; D might be TRBD1 (5 bases). Per germline, CDR1 MGHDK and CDR2 SYGVNS. This CDR3 contains 13 residues. Trimming cost V 8 bases and J 0 bases, with 9 bases left between them. The CDR3 sequence is CASGQGSTDTQYF. DNA for the CDR3: TGTGCCAGCGGGCAGGGTAGCACAGATACGCAGTATTTT.

In its sample, this clone was seen once. The CDR3 region has the DNA TGTGCCAGCAGTGAACCCGGACACCTAGACACCTACGAGCAGTACTTC. This gives the protein CASSEPGHLDTYEQYF. The V and J genes are TRBV25-1 and TRBJ2-7; weak D call: TRBD1 (5 bases). This CDR3 region has 16 residues. Trimming shortened V by 2 bases and J by 2 bases, and 16 bases separated the two germline ends. The germline V gene encodes CDR1 MGHDK and CDR2 SYGVNS.

This chain connects TRBV28 to TRBJ2-1, with 9 bases aligning to TRBD1. Per the germline V gene, CDR1 is MDHEN and CDR2 is SYDVKM. V was pared by 4 bases and J by 2 bases, with 3 bases of the junction left unmatched. The CDR3 loop spans 15 amino acids. DNA for the CDR3: TGTGCCAGCAGTTACCGGGACAGGGCCTACAATGAGCAGTTCTTC. Amino acids: CASSYRDRAYNEQFF.

This chain uses TRBV7-8 with TRBJ2-7; a possible D gene is TRBD2 (6 bases). The V end lost 4 bases, the J end lost 3 bases, and 16 bases lay between the germline ends. Germline CDR1 and CDR2: SGHVS and FQNEAQ. The CDR3 extends over 15 amino acids. The CDR3 protein is CASSSDPGRGYEQYF. The CDR3 DNA reads TGTGCCAGCAGCTCCGATCCCGGGAGAGGCTACGAGCAGTACTTC.

The rearrangement links TRBV4-1 to TRBJ2-3, with TRBD2 matching over 9 bases. There are 18 residues in the CDR3. In germline, CDR1 is MGHRA, CDR2 YSYEKL. V trimming: 0 bases; J trimming: 2 bases; junction bases outside the gene matches: 9. For the CDR3, the DNA is TGCGCCAGCAGCCAAGATCTCGCCGGGACTAGCCTCACAGATACGCAGTATTTT. The encoded protein is CASSQDLAGTSLTDTQYF.

This clone showed up just once. The chain employs TRBV11-2 and TRBJ2-1; a possible D gene is TRBD2 (5 bases). The CDR3 has 12 residues. V lost 1 base and J 12 bases, leaving 10 bases between the germline ends. CDR1 is SGHAT, CDR2 FQNNGV, per germline. DNA for the CDR3: TGTGCCAGCAGCTTAGTGGCTAGCCTGCAGTTCTTC. Translated, it gives CASSLVASLQFF.

The chain couples TRBV21-1 to TRBJ2-7; no DNA check was done on the table's D call, TRBD2. TRBV21-1 is shown as a pseudogene. The CDR3 sequence is 13 residues long. CDR3 residues: CASSTRGVYEQYF. The DNA for the CDR3 is TGTGCCAGCAGCACGCGGGGGGTCTACGAGCAGTACTTC.

The gene calls are TRBV7-2 and TRBJ2-1; D unresolved. The CDR3 loop spans 13 amino acids. The germline V gene encodes CDR1 SGHTA and CDR2 FQGNSA. V gave up 4 bases and J gave up 9 bases, with 13 bases separating them. The CDR3 loop is CASSSAGTVEQFF. The CDR3 bases are TGTGCCAGCAGCTCTGCTGGTACAGTTGAGCAGTTCTTC.

The DNA of the CDR3 is TGTGCCAGCACTAGGGGCTCTGAAGCTTTCTTT. Amino acid sequence: CASTRGSEAFF. The chain combines TRBV6-5 with TRBJ1-1; tentatively, D is TRBD1 (5 bases). Germline-derived CDR1 and CDR2 are MNHEY and SVGAGI. CDR3 size: 11 residues. Trimming removed 7 bases at V and 6 bases at J, with 9 bases between.